This T cell receptor (beta chain) appears in the sequencing data of a study of shared clonotypes between healthy human individuals. Overall study context: Three plates each covered CD4 naive and memory; CD8 naive two, CD8 memory one.

With 8 bases removed from V and 5 bases from J, the gap between germline ends came to 12 bases. The CDR3 spans 12 residues. Germline assignment: CDR1 LNHDA and CDR2 SQIVND (reference sequence). The data were produced by immunoSEQ multiplex PCR, yet TCRdb's version contains in-frame clones alone and is incomplete. The repertoire has hundreds of thousands of clones, around 72% of them found once; the top ten carry over 1.5%. This clone was seen more than once but under ten times. What was sequenced was memory CD4+ T cells sorted from blood. The subset here: CD45RA-negative fraction. J is TRBJ1-1 and V is TRBV19; D ambiguous. The source of this sequence is a woman aged 25 to 39 in good health. The CDR3 reads CASRFEETEAFF. The CDR3 nucleotides are TGTGCCAGTCGGTTCGAGGAAACTGAAGCTTTCTTT.